What follows describes a single T cell receptor beta chain. Given the absence of the conserved phenylalanine or tryptophan at the CDR3 end, a read error is likely. The DNA is omitted, as the CDR3 cannot be located on it reliably, and the CDR3 follows TCRdb's listing. Termini included, the CDR3 measures 15 amino acids. Germline CDR1 is SEHNR and CDR2 is FQNEAQ (reference sequence). The sample is drawn from a study of T cells in Graves' hyperthyroidism and ophthalmopathy. The CDR3 regions of TCR beta were amplified from RNA transcripts. First-round RT-PCR targeting the TCR CDR3 was performed with the HTBI primer set. MiXCR, applied by TCRdb to the multiplex PCR reads, yields one record per CDR3 protein. The sample lists around 690,000 distinct CDR3 sequences; 15% to 20% were seen once.

The sample comprised blood. This sequence joins TRBV7-9 and TRBJ2-7; the table gives TRBD1 as D, unverified against the DNA. This clonotype originated in a man aged 50-59 years with Graves' hyperthyroidism. The CDR3 spells CASSYGSRVSYEQCL.